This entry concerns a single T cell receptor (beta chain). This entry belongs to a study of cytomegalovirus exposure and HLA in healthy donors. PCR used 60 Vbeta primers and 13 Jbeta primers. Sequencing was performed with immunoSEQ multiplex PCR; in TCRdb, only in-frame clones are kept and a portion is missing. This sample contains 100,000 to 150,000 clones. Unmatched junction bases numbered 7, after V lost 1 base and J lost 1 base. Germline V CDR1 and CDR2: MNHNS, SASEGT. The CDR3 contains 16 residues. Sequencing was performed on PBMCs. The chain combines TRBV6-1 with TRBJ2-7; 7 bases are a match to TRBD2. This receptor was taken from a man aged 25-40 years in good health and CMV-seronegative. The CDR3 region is CASSEGRSSGSYEQYF. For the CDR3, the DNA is TGTGCCAGCAGTGAAGGTCGGTCTAGCGGATCCTACGAGCAGTACTTC.